A selection of T cell receptor beta chains follows, all from one sample in a study of Ad26.COV2.S vaccination and SARS-CoV-2 variants. The data were produced by immunoSEQ multiplex PCR, yet TCRdb's version contains in-frame clones alone and is incomplete. The data show some 180,000 clones, with 87% seen just once and about 5.5% held by the top ten. The specimen comprised peripheral blood, sampled after recovery from COVID-19. These receptors were obtained from a human donor who had recovered from COVID-19. Both conserved end residues are part of each CDR3. The D gene is left open where the match is weak. A clone size is listed for some rows: how often the clone was seen (once, few, many), or a class if it is expanded.

>-|TRBV29-1|TRBJ2-1|-
CSVDHLYNEQFF
TGCAGCGTTGATCACCTTTACAATGAGCAGTTCTTC
>-|TRBV18|TRBJ2-2|once
CASSSTARGTGELFF
TGTGCCAGCTCATCTACCGCTAGGGGCACCGGGGAGCTGTTTTTT
>-|TRBV5-1|TRBJ1-1|-
CASSPVVGEATEAFF
TGCGCCAGCAGCCCCGTTGTGGGGGAGGCAACTGAAGCTTTCTTT
>TRBD1|TRBV11-2|TRBJ2-1|-
CASSLAGGVYNEQFF
TGTGCCAGCAGTCTCGCAGGGGGCGTCTACAATGAGCAGTTCTTC
>TRBD1|TRBV5-5|TRBJ2-3|-
CASSLAPRQGPDTQYF
TGTGCCAGCAGCTTGGCCCCGCGACAGGGTCCAGATACGCAGTATTTT
>-|TRBV10-3|TRBJ2-5|-
CAISAGGSQETQYF
TGTGCCATCTCGGCAGGGGGGAGCCAAGAGACCCAGTACTTC
>-|TRBV5-4|TRBJ2-1|once
CASSTDSYNEQFF
TGTGCCAGCAGCACCGACAGCTACAATGAGCAGTTCTTC
>-|TRBV5-5|TRBJ1-1|-
CASSSQGQMNTEAFF
TGTGCCAGCAGCTCACAGGGCCAAATGAACACTGAAGCTTTCTTT
>-|TRBV7-2|TRBJ1-3|-
CASSLSHRSGNTIYF
TGTGCCAGCAGCTTAAGCCACCGCTCTGGAAACACCATATATTTT
>-|TRBV27|TRBJ2-3|-
CASSLPGSDTQYF
TGTGCCAGCAGTTTACCGGGTTCAGATACGCAGTATTTT
>TRBD2|TRBV7-8|TRBJ2-2|-
CASSATGTSGRVTGELFF
TGTGCCAGCAGCGCCACCGGGACTAGCGGGAGAGTCACCGGGGAGCTGTTTTTT
>TRBD1|TRBV18|TRBJ1-5|-
CASSPRGFRGEGQPQHF
TGTGCCAGCTCACCCCGGGGGTTCAGGGGGGAGGGTCAGCCCCAGCATTTT
>-|TRBV29-1|TRBJ1-2|-
CSVEDRLYGYTF
TGCAGCGTTGAAGATAGGCTATACGGCTACACCTTC
>-|TRBV7-3|TRBJ2-2|-
CASSPFGGAAGELFF
TGTGCCAGCAGCCCCTTTGGAGGGGCCGCCGGGGAGCTGTTTTTT
>-|TRBV3-1/TRBV3-2|TRBJ1-1|-
CASSFHGDMNTEAFF
TGTGCCAGCAGCTTCCATGGGGATATGAACACTGAAGCTTTCTTT
>TRBD1|TRBV7-8|TRBJ2-7|few
CASSLAHDRAKYEQYF
TGTGCCAGCAGCTTAGCCCATGACAGGGCAAAATACGAGCAGTACTTC